The 2 T cell receptor beta chains below all came from one sample that was sequenced in a study of read filtering for tumor transcriptome and immune sequencing (dated by TCRdb to 2019 to 2021). Sequencing relied on an Illumina HiSeq 4000. TCR libraries were constructed from approximately 360 ng RNA using the Immunoverse kit, and molecular barcoded adaptors covering alpha/delta and beta/gamma chains were employed. The public reads were quality trimmed at Q25 with fastp and then assembled into clones with MiXCR by TCRdb, keeping productive beta chains. Rows with a matching CDR3 protein are joined into one entry that keeps the most common DNA and genes. This sample is represented by approximately 140,000 distinct CDR3 sequences; 13% of them were singletons. The ten largest make up 7.5% to 10% of the sample. The specimen was a population of CD138-negative cells sorted from bone marrow. Interpreted using the paper, the cell subset or site label stands for: bone marrow mononuclear cells depleted of CD138+ plasma/myeloma cells by negative magnetic selection. The receptor set was obtained from a donor at least 40 years old with multiple myeloma.

With respect to this clonotype: A single base separates this from a much larger clone, so it may be a read error. The V call is TRBV10-3, the J call TRBJ2-7; 7 bases align to TRBD2. This CDR3 spans 13 amino acids. Germline CDR1 and CDR2: ENHRY and SYGVKD. J gave up 5 bases and V 11 bases, and 12 bases lay outside the gene matches. CDR3 DNA: TGTGCCGCAGCCTCGACTAGCATCCACGAGCAGTACTTC. It is translated as CAAASTSIHEQYF.

This clonotype was counted only a few times. The J gene is TRBJ2-7, the V gene TRBV19; possibly TRBD1 for D (7 bases). V was pared by 1 base and J by 7 bases, with 17 bases between. CDR1 is LNHDA, CDR2 SQIVND, per germline (reference sequence). The CDR3 is made up of 15 amino acids. The CDR3 loop is CASSIVRGQLLEQYF. The CDR3 nucleotides read TGTGCCAGTAGTATAGTGCGGGGACAGCTCTTGGAGCAGTACTTC.